The T cell receptor (beta chain) under discussion was sequenced for a study of beta chain features in type 1 diabetes (dated by TCRdb to 2016 to 2018). For context, the study as a whole: Mean age, gender distribution, total cell number and subset yield were not different between patients and healthy donors. The study compared TCRB repertoires of sorted circulating CD4+ T cell subsets between recently diagnosed type 1 diabetes patients and matched healthy donors. Regulatory and stem cell-like memory subsets were obtained from only 8 patients and about 8 healthy donors, while naive and central memory subsets were obtained from all 30 or so donors. Across all samples, approximately 98,000,000 sorted cells were examined, and cell number per subset correlated strongly with RNA yield.

A single peripheral blood draw of approximately 120 mL on average was collected from each donor into heparinised tubes. Naive, central memory, regulatory and stem cell-like memory CD4+ T cells were sorted on a BD FACSAria II using a panel including CD45RO, CCR7, CD25, CD127, CD95 and CD27. Purity was above 98% for every sorted population. PBMCs were isolated right away by Lymphoprep density gradient centrifugation and were stained directly, without culture. To minimize batch effects, samples were stained and sorted in pairs, one healthy donor with one patient per experiment. For this clone: The clone's antigen remains unknown. Nothing much larger sits one base from this clone, and base qualities are not available.

Findings and caveats that apply to the study as a whole: Shorter templates might be favored by PCR, yet because patient and control samples were amplified and corrected together, any such skew would affect both groups equally. Patients with type 1 diabetes made fewer insertions and deleted more nucleotides at VDJ recombination sites, implying thymic rearrangement abnormalities. A moderate but significant shortening of TCRB CDR3 length was observed in type 1 diabetes patients in all four CD4+ subsets. The naive, central memory and regulatory TCRB repertoires appeared to resemble one another more closely among patients than among healthy donors. Because cDNA was sequenced instead of genomic DNA, highly expressing activated cells could be over-represented, though the groups showed no difference in activation or CD3 levels. Only small numbers of individuals were included in the HLA sub-analyses, which left unresolved whether HLA type had any influence on TCRB rearrangement.

In the germline V gene, CDR1 corresponds to SQVTM and CDR2 to ANQGSEA. V lost 5 bases and J lost 3 bases; the stretch between them is 16 bases long. The CDR3 holds 14 amino acids from the cysteine to the phenylalanine. CDR3 DNA is the only sequence kept; it has 42 bases, read in frame from the first base. All of the isolated RNA was reverse transcribed with the High Capacity cDNA Reverse Transcription Kit, so expressed TCRB transcripts were sequenced. Naive, central memory and regulatory T cell samples underwent deep immunoSEQ sequencing, averaging about 3.57 million total reads per sample. Sorted cells were lysed in RLT buffer and RNA was extracted with DNase-treated RNeasy Micro or Mini kits, depending on cell number. Each cell subset was processed on its own to prevent cross-contamination, while patient and healthy donor samples were processed together. Using the immunoSEQ multiplex PCR, TCRB sequences were amplified from cDNA into 87-bp fragments spanning the CDR3 region. Sequencing of the amplicons was done on the Illumina HiSeq platform. The authors processed their data as follows. PCR bias was corrected computationally using synthetic template baselines, and reads within Hamming distance 2 were collapsed, with unmergeable singletons discarded. Reads were aligned against IMGT so that V, D and J genes, CDR3 length and insertions or deletions at six rearrangement sites could be assigned. Within each subset, clonotype counts were normalized to sorted cell number, and only after that were true diversity and Gini coefficients computed with the tcR R package. Repertoire sharing was quantified using the overlap coefficient calculated on TCRB nucleotide sequences. Out-of-frame TCRB sequences from naive cells were analyzed to stand in for the pre-selection repertoire. TCRdb re-hosts the immuneACCESS table, in-frame sequences only. Its copies lack some clones; in the studies checked, an unresolved V gene accounts for under half of them, and the cause for the rest is not known. V and J calls and clone size come straight from that table; D and trimming were deduced from the DNA. In this sample the table shows about 340,000 clones, around an eighth of which occur a single time. In total, the top ten clones hold roughly 0.015% of the sample.

The TCR originated in a woman younger than 35 with type 1 diabetes. Specimen: naive CD4+ T cells from blood. This specimen's cell subset or site label, interpreted: true naive CD4+ T cells. The receptor chain draws on TRBV29-1 and TRBJ1-2; no D gene can be assigned with confidence. The CDR3 has the sequence CSVLRVDSDYGYTF. The DNA sequence follows: TGCAGCGTTTTGAGGGTGGACTCGGACTATGGCTACACCTTC.